Listed below are T cell receptor beta chains from one sample, sequenced in a study of blood T cell repertoires in COVID-19. Repertoires were generated with immunoSEQ multiplex PCR, while TCRdb's copy carries only in-frame clones and drops some. The repertoire holds over 250,000 clones, with 85% to 90% as singletons. The sequenced sample was PBMCs or T cells enriched from blood (not recorded which). The receptors were gathered from a woman aged 55-69 years who had recovered from COVID-19. The CDR3 runs from the conserved cysteine through the conserved F or W. The D gene is left open where the match is weak. Rows give clone size only sometimes, using once, few, many, or a class for an expanded clone.

D gene	V gene	J gene	clone size	CDR3 DNA	CDR3 protein
NA	TRBV2	TRBJ1-3	NA	TGTGCCAGCAGTGAACAGGGTCCAAACTCTGGAAACACCATATATTTT	CASSEQGPNSGNTIYF
NA	TRBV29-1	TRBJ2-2	few	TGCAGCGGGGAGGCACCCGGCACCGGGGAGCTGTTTTTT	CSGEAPGTGELFF
TRBD1	TRBV3-1/TRBV3-2	TRBJ2-7	NA	TGTGCCAGCAGCCATCGCCCGGGACAGGGGCTGGAGCAGTACTTC	CASSHRPGQGLEQYF
NA	TRBV28	TRBJ1-5	NA	TGTGCCAGCAGCCCGGAGTTCGATCGCAATCAGCCCCAGCATTTT	CASSPEFDRNQPQHF
TRBD1	TRBV5-1	TRBJ1-6	NA	TGCGCCAGCAGCTTAAGGGACAGGGGTTCACCCCTCCACTTT	CASSLRDRGSPLHF
NA	TRBV18	TRBJ1-2	once	TGTGCCAGCTCCCTGAGGACAGACAACTATGGCTACACCTTC	CASSLRTDNYGYTF
TRBD1	TRBV18	TRBJ2-7	NA	TGTGCCAGCTCACCGAAATCCGGGACAGGGCGAGGTGAGCAGTACTTC	CASSPKSGTGRGEQYF
NA	TRBV5-1	TRBJ1-4	NA	TGCGCCAGCAGCTTGTCGGGAGCAACTAATGAAAAACTGTTTTTT	CASSLSGATNEKLFF
TRBD2	TRBV7-3	TRBJ2-1	NA	TGTGCCAGCAGCGCAAGGACTAGCGGGAGGGGGGCTTACAATGAGCAGTTCTTC	CASSARTSGRGAYNEQFF
NA	TRBV3-1/TRBV3-2	TRBJ2-7	NA	TGTGCCAGCAGCCAACGAGGGGGACGGCGTAACGATCGGCAGTACTTC	CASSQRGGRRNDRQYF
TRBD2	TRBV7-3	TRBJ2-3	NA	TGTGCCAGCAGCTCGGGGACTAGCGGCAGCACAGATACGCAGTATTTT	CASSSGTSGSTDTQYF
TRBD1	TRBV10-3	TRBJ1-1	NA	TGTGCCATCGAAGATGGGACAGGGGCGAACACTGAAGCTTTCTTT	CAIEDGTGANTEAFF
TRBD1	TRBV2	TRBJ2-7	once	TGTGCCAGTAGACCGGGACAGACTTACGAGCAGTACTTC	CASRPGQTYEQYF
TRBD1	TRBV6-5	TRBJ1-1	NA	TGTGCCACGATCTACAGGGGAACTGAAGCTTTCTTT	CATIYRGTEAFF
TRBD2	TRBV5-1	TRBJ2-7	NA	TGCGCCAGCAGCACAAGCGGATCAGGGGTGAGGACTAGCGGGAGGTGGTACGAGCAGTACTTC	CASSTSGSGVRTSGRWYEQYF
TRBD1	TRBV18	TRBJ1-1	NA	TGTGCCAGCTCAGCACAGGGGGAAACCAGGGGAGCTTTCTTT	CASSAQGETRGAFF
TRBD2	TRBV29-1	TRBJ2-1	once	TGCAGCGCCCACTCCCCTAGCGGGAGATTCAATGAGCAGTTCTTC	CSAHSPSGRFNEQFF
NA	TRBV7-9	TRBJ2-7	NA	TGTGCCAGCAGCCCCACGGCAGGGGTCTACGAGCAGTACTTC	CASSPTAGVYEQYF
NA	TRBV27	TRBJ1-3	NA	TGTGCCAGCAGTATGACAGCTTACTCTGGAAACACCATATATTTT	CASSMTAYSGNTIYF
NA	TRBV2	TRBJ1-1	once	TGTGCCAGCCGAATTTCACCGCGTAGCACTGAAGCTTTCTTT	CASRISPRSTEAFF
NA	TRBV6-1	TRBJ1-4	NA	TGTGCCAGCAGTGGGCTCGGGGAATCAGGCTCTGAAAAACTGTTTTTT	CASSGLGESGSEKLFF
NA	TRBV7-8	TRBJ2-7	NA	TGTGCCAGCAGCCCCCGACTCTACGAGCAGTACTTC	CASSPRLYEQYF
TRBD1	TRBV3-1/TRBV3-2	TRBJ1-6	NA	TGTGCCAGCAGCCAAGGACAGGGGGCTTCACCCCTCCACTTT	CASSQGQGASPLHF
TRBD1	TRBV6-5	TRBJ1-1	NA	TGTGCCAGCAGTTATTTCCAGGGGGCGGACACTGAAGCTTTCTTT	CASSYFQGADTEAFF
TRBD2	TRBV5-1	TRBJ2-5	NA	TGCGCCAGCAGCCGGGGACTAGCGGGTGAACAAGAGACCCAGTACTTC	CASSRGLAGEQETQYF
TRBD1	TRBV7-9	TRBJ1-4	NA	TGTGCCAGCAGCCTACTTCGGACAGGGGAGGAAAAACTGTTTTTT	CASSLLRTGEEKLFF
TRBD2	TRBV29-1	TRBJ2-3	NA	TGCAGCGTTGAAGACACGTACGGACTAGCAGATACGCAGTATTTT	CSVEDTYGLADTQYF
NA	TRBV5-4	TRBJ1-2	NA	TGTGCCAGCAGCTTTGGTTCAGGGGCGCGGGACTATGGCTACACCTTC	CASSFGSGARDYGYTF
TRBD1	TRBV28	TRBJ2-7	NA	TGTGCCAGCAGTCTCAGGAGCAGGGACAGGGGAGGCTACGAGCAGTACTTC	CASSLRSRDRGGYEQYF
TRBD1	TRBV6-5	TRBJ2-1	NA	TGTGCCAGCAGGCCGGGACAGGGGTCTTTGGATGAGCAGTTCTTC	CASRPGQGSLDEQFF
NA	TRBV7-9	TRBJ1-1	once	TGTGCCAGCAGCTTATTGGGAGTTGGCGCTTTCTTT	CASSLLGVGAFF
NA	TRBV6-1	TRBJ1-3	NA	TGTGCCAGCAGTGAAGCCGAGGGCCGAAACACCATATATTTT	CASSEAEGRNTIYF
NA	TRBV29-1	TRBJ2-5	NA	TGCAGCGTTGTGAAGTCTTCGGCAGGGATAGGGGAGACCCAGTACTTC	CSVVKSSAGIGETQYF
TRBD2	TRBV27	TRBJ2-1	once	TGTGCCAGCAGAGAGCAGGCCGGGACTAGATACAATGAGCAGTTCTTC	CASREQAGTRYNEQFF
NA	TRBV2	TRBJ1-5	NA	TGTGCCAGCAATACGGAGCTCAATCAGCCCCAGCATTTT	CASNTELNQPQHF
NA	TRBV27	TRBJ1-1	NA	TGTGCCAGCAGTTTAGGTGGGGCTATCACTGAAGCTTTCTTT	CASSLGGAITEAFF
TRBD1	TRBV27	TRBJ2-1	NA	TGTGCCAGCTCCCTTCTGGGACAGGGTCGGAATGAGCAGTTCTTC	CASSLLGQGRNEQFF
NA	TRBV4-2	TRBJ2-5	NA	TGTGCCAGCAGCCTCCTCGGAGGCGGAGTGCTTCAAGAGACCCAGTACTTC	CASSLLGGGVLQETQYF
TRBD1	TRBV7-2	TRBJ1-2	NA	TGTGCCAGCAGCTTAGCAGGACAGGGTTTCGGCTACACCTTC	CASSLAGQGFGYTF
NA	TRBV6-5	TRBJ2-7	NA	TGTGCCAGCACCCTAGGGGTTGGCTACGAGCAGTACTTC	CASTLGVGYEQYF